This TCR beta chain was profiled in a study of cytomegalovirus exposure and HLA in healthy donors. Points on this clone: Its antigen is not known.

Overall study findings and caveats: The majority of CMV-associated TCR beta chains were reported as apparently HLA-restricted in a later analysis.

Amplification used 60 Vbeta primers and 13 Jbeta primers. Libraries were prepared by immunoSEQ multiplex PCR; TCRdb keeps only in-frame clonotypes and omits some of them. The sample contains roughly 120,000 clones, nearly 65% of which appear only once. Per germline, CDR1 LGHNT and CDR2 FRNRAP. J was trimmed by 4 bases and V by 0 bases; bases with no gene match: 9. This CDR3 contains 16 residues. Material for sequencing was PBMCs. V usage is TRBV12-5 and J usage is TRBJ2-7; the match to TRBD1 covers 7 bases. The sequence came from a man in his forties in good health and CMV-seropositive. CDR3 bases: TGTGCTAGTGGTTTGGTCCGGGACAGCAGACATTACGAGCAGTACTTC. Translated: CASGLVRDSRHYEQYF.